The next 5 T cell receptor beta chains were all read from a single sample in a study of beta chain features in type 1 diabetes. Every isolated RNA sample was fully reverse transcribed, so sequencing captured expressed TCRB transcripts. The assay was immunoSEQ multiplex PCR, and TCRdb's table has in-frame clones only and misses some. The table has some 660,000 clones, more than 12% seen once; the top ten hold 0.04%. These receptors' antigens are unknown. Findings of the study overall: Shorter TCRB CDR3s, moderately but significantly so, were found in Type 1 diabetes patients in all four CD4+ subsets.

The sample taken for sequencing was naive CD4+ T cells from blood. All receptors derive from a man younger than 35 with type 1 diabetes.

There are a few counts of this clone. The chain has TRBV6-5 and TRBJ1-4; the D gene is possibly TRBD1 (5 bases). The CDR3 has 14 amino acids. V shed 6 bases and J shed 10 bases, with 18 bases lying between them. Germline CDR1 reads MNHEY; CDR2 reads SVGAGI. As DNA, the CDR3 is TGTGCCAGCAGGGGGGACCTCGCCGAGGGAAAACTGTTTTTT. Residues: CASRGDLAEGKLFF.

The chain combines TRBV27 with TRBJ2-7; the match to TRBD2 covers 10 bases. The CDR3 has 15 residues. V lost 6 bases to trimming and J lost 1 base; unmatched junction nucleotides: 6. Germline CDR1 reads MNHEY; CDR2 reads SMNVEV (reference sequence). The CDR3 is CASSFEREGSYEQYF. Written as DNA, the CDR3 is TGTGCCAGCAGCTTTGAGCGGGAGGGATCCTACGAGCAGTACTTC.

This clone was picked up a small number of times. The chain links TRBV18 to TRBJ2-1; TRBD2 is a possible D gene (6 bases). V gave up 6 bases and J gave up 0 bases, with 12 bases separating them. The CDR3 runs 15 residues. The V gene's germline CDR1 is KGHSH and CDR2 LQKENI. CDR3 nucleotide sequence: TGTGCCAGCTCCCCAAACGGGGGCTCCTACAATGAGCAGTTCTTC. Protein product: CASSPNGGSYNEQFF.

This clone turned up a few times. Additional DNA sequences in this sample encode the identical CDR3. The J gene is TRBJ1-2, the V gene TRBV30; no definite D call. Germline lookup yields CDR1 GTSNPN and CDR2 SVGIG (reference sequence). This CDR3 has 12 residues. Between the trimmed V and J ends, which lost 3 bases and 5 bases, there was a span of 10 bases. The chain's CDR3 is CAWSLGGYGYTF. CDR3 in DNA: TGTGCCTGGAGCCTCGGAGGGTATGGCTACACCTTC.

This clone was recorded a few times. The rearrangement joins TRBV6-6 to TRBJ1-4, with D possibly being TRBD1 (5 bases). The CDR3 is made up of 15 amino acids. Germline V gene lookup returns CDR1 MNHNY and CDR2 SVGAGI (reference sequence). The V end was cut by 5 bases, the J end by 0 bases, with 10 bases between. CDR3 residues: CASSRPGTTNEKLFF. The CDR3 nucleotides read TGTGCCAGCAGTCGGCCAGGGACAACTAATGAAAAACTGTTTTTT.